This record concerns one T cell receptor (beta chain) sequence. Its antigen is unknown. These data originate in a study of T cell responses to AZD1222 COVID-19 vaccine. Study-level points and caveats: The study found vaccine-associated CD4 TCRs spanning spike, dominant at 160-218 and 743-854.

The V gene's germline CDR1 is SGHNT and CDR2 YENEEA. CDR3 length: 14 amino acids. Deletions cut 5 bases from V and 4 bases from J, with 14 bases between. The data were produced by immunoSEQ multiplex PCR, yet TCRdb's version contains in-frame clones alone and is incomplete. The sample carries around 100,000 clones, roughly 90% recorded once. This chain joins TRBV11-3 and TRBJ2-5; D perhaps matches TRBD1 (6 bases). The origin of this receptor is an adult in good health. Here the sequenced sample was peripheral blood, taken on day 0 of AZD1222 vaccination. CDR3: CASSPQTGPETQYF. The DNA for the CDR3 is TGTGCCAGCAGCCCCCAGACAGGCCCAGAGACCCAGTACTTC.